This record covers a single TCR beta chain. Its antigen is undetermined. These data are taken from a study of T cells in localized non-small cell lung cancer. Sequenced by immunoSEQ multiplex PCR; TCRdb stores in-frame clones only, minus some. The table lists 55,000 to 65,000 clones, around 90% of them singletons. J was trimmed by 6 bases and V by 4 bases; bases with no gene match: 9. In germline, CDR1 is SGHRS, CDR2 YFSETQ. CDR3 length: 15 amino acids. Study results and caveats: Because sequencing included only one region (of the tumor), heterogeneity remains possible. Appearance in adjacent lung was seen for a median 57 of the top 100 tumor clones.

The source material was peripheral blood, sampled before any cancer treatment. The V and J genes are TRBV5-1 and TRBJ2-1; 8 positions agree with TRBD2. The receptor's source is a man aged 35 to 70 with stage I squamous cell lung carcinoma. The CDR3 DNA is TGCGCCAGCAGCGTAAGCGGGAGTACGATCAATGAGCAGTTCTTC. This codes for CASSVSGSTINEQFF. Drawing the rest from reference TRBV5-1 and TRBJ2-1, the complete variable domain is KAGVTQTPRYLIKTRGQQVTLSCSPISGHRSVSWYQQTPGQGLQFLFEYFSETQRNKGNFPGRFSGRQFSNSRSEMNVSTLELGDSALYLCASSVSGSTINEQFFGPGTRLTVL.